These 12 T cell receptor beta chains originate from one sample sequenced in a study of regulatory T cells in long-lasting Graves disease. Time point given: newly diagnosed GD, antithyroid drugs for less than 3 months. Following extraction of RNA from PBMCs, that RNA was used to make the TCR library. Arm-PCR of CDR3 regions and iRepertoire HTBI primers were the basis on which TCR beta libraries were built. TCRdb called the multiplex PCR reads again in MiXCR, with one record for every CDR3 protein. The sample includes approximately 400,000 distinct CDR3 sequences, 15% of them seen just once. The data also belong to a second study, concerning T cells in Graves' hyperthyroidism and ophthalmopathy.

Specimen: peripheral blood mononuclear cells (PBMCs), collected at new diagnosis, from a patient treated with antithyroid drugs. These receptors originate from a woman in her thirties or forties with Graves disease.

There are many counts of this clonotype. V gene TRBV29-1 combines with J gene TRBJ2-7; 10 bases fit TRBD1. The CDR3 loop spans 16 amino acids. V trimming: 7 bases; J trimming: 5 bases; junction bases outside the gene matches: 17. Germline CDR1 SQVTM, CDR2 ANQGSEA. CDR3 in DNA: TGCAGCGCCGTCACAGGGTCGGGACAGGGGATCCACGAGCAGTACTTC. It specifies CSAVTGSGQGIHEQYF.

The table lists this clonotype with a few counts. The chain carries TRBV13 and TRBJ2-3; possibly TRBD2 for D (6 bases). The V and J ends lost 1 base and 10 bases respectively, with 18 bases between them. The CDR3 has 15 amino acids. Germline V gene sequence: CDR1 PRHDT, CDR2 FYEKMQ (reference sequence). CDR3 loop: CASSLVHGLREAQYF. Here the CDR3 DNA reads TGTGCCAGCAGCTTAGTCCACGGACTACGAGAGGCGCAGTATTTT.

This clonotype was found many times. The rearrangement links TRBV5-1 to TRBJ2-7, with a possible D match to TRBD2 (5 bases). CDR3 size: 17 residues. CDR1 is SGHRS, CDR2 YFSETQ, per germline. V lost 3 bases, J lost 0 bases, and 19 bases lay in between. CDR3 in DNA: TGCGCCAGCAGCTCCCCCAGTTCGGGGATGAGCTCCTACGAGCAGTACTTC. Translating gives CASSSPSSGMSSYEQYF.

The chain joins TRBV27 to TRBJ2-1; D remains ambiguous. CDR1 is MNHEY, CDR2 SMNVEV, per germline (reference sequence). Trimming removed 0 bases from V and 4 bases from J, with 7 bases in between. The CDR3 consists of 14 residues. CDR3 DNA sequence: TGTGCCAGCAGTTTATCCTACACTTACAATGAGCAGTTCTTC. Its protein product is CASSLSYTYNEQFF.

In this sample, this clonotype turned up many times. The CDR3 protein is CASLPGLASSYEQYF. CDR3 coding DNA: TGTGCCAGCTTACCCGGACTAGCGAGCTCCTACGAGCAGTACTTC. This chain uses TRBV28 with TRBJ2-7, with 9 bases that match TRBD2. Germline V gene data show CDR1 as MDHEN and CDR2 as SYDVKM. The V gene end was trimmed by 8 bases and the J gene end by 0 bases; junction bases not matched to a gene: 8. The CDR3 spans 15 residues.

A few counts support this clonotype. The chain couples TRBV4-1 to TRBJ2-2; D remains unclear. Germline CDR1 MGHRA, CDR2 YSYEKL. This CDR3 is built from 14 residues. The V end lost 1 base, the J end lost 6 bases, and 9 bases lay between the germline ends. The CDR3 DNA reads TGCGCCAGCAGCCAAGCCTACAGTCCCGGGGAGCTGTTTTTT. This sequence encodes CASSQAYSPGELFF.

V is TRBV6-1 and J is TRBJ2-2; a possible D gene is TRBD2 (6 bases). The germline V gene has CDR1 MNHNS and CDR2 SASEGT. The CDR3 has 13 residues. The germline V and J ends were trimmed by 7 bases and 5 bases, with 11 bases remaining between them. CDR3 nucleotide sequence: TGTGCCAGCACTTGGGGGGAAACCGGGGAGCTGTTTTTT. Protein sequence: CASTWGETGELFF.

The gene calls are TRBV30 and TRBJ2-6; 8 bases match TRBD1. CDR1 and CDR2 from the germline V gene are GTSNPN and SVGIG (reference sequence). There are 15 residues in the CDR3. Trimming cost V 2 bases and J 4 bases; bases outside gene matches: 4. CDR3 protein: CAWSPGGTGANVLTF. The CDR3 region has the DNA TGTGCCTGGAGTCCAGGGGGCACCGGGGCCAACGTCCTGACTTTC.

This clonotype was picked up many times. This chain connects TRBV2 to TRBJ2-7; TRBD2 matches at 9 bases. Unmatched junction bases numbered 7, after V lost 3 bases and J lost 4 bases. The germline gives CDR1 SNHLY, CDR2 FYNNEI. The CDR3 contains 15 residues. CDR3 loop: CASSDQLAGPYEQYF. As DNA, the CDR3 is TGTGCCAGCAGTGACCAACTAGCGGGCCCATACGAGCAGTACTTC.

This chain's CDR3 is CASRVGSLLSSYEQYF. CDR3 coding DNA: TGTGCCAGCAGGGTGGGCAGCTTACTTAGCTCCTACGAGCAGTACTTC. The V and J genes are TRBV6-2 or TRBV6-3 and TRBJ2-7; D unclear. V lost 6 bases and J 0 bases, leaving 18 bases between the germline ends. This CDR3 spans 16 amino acids. CDR1 and CDR2 from the germline V gene are MNHEY and SVGEGT.

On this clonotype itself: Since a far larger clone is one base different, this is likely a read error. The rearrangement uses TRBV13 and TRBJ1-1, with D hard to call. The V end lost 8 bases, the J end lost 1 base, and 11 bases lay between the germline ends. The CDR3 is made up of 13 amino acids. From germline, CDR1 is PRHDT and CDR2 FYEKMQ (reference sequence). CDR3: CASSQQQNTEAFF. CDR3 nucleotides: TGTGCCAGCTCTCAACAGCAGAACACTGAAGCTTTCTTT.

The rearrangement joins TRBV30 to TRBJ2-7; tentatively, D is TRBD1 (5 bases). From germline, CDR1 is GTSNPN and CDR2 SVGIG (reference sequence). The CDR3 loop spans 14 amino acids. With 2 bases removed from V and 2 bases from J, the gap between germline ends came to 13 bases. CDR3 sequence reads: CAWSSQGRTYEQYF. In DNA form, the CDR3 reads TGTGCCTGGAGTTCTCAGGGCAGGACCTACGAGCAGTACTTC.